This is a list of T cell receptor beta chains from one sample in a study of CD8+CD57+ T cells in acquired aplastic anemia. From the reads, TCRdb called clonotypes with MiXCR, one entry per CDR3 protein. The table has around 180,000 distinct CDR3 sequences, less than 65% seen once. Sequenced sample: sorted CD4+, CD8+, or CD8+CD57+ T cells (not recorded which) from PBMCs. The receptors were sampled from a human donor with severe aplastic anemia or a healthy control (not recorded which). CDR3s include the opening cysteine and the closing phenylalanine or tryptophan. The D gene is left open where the match is weak. The size entry is marked missing in some rows and otherwise reads once, few, many or a size class.

V: TRBV15; D: NA; size: NA; J: TRBJ1-6; CDR3: CATSRDRETSPLHF; DNA: TGTGCCACCAGCAGGGACAGAGAAACTTCACCCCTCCACTTT
V: TRBV7-3; D: TRBD2; size: NA; J: TRBJ2-5; CDR3: CASSWTSGETQYF; DNA: TGTGCCAGCAGCTGGACTAGCGGGGAGACCCAGTACTTC
V: TRBV5-1; D: NA; size: NA; J: TRBJ2-7; CDR3: CASSGDVSENYEQYF; DNA: TGCGCCAGCAGCGGAGACGTGTCCGAAAACTACGAGCAGTACTTC
V: TRBV10-3; D: TRBD1; size: many; J: TRBJ1-1; CDR3: CAISTGTGNTEAFF; DNA: TGTGCCATCAGCACCGGGACAGGGAATACTGAAGCTTTCTTT
V: TRBV5-1; D: TRBD1; size: NA; J: TRBJ2-7; CDR3: CASSSPPDRVHEQYF; DNA: TGCGCCAGCAGTTCCCCTCCGGACAGGGTACACGAGCAGTACTTC
V: TRBV7-2; D: NA; size: many; J: TRBJ1-4; CDR3: CASSLAGIIGEKLFF; DNA: TGTGCCAGCAGCTTAGCCGGGATCATTGGTGAAAAACTGTTTTTT
V: TRBV19; D: NA; size: many; J: TRBJ2-1; CDR3: CASSIDLESGNEQFF; DNA: TGTGCCAGTAGTATAGATCTCGAAAGCGGAAATGAGCAGTTCTTC
V: TRBV7-7; D: NA; size: NA; J: TRBJ2-7; CDR3: CASSYGTTYEQYF; DNA: TGTGCCAGCAGCTACGGGACAACCTACGAGCAGTACTTC
V: TRBV5-1; D: TRBD1; size: NA; J: TRBJ1-4; CDR3: CASSLAPTGANEKLFF; DNA: TGCGCCAGCAGCTTGGCCCCGACAGGGGCTAATGAAAAACTGTTTTTT
V: TRBV3-1; D: TRBD1; size: few; J: TRBJ1-5; CDR3: CASSQDWDRAYSNQPQHF; DNA: TGTGCCAGCAGCCAAGATTGGGACAGGGCATATAGCAATCAGCCCCAGCATTTT
V: TRBV25-1; D: NA; size: once; J: TRBJ2-1; CDR3: CASRPRVVNEQFF; DNA: TGTGCCAGCAGACCCAGGGTAGTCAATGAGCAGTTCTTC
V: TRBV20-1; D: NA; size: NA; J: TRBJ2-1; CDR3: CSARKLGSTPISSYNEQFF; DNA: TGCAGTGCTAGAAAATTGGGTTCGACACCAATTAGCTCCTACAATGAGCAGTTCTTC
V: TRBV7-8; D: NA; size: NA; J: TRBJ2-7; CDR3: CASSLGSALYEQYF; DNA: TGTGCCAGCAGCTTAGGTAGTGCCCTCTACGAGCAGTACTTC
V: TRBV7-3; D: NA; size: NA; J: TRBJ1-4; CDR3: CASRRAGATNEKLFF; DNA: TGTGCCAGCAGGCGGGCGGGTGCAACTAATGAAAAACTGTTTTTT
V: TRBV12-3/TRBV12-4; D: NA; size: NA; J: TRBJ2-7; CDR3: CASSQTGKRNYEQYF; DNA: TGTGCCAGCAGTCAAACAGGGAAAAGGAACTACGAGCAGTACTTC
V: TRBV20-1; D: TRBD1; size: many; J: TRBJ2-7; CDR3: CSARGRGSSSYEQYF; DNA: TGCAGTGCTAGGGGCAGGGGGTCTAGCTCCTACGAGCAGTACTTC
V: TRBV6-2/TRBV6-3; D: TRBD1; size: NA; J: TRBJ1-2; CDR3: CASSQPPDRAGGYTF; DNA: TGTGCCAGCAGCCAACCGCCGGACAGGGCGGGCGGCTACACCTTC
V: TRBV6-5; D: NA; size: many; J: TRBJ2-6; CDR3: CASSYEGTSGANVLTF; DNA: TGTGCCAGCAGTTACGAAGGGACCTCTGGGGCCAACGTCCTGACTTTC
V: TRBV2; D: TRBD1; size: NA; J: TRBJ1-2; CDR3: CARATGNYGYTF; DNA: TGTGCCAGAGCGACAGGGAACTATGGCTACACCTTC
V: TRBV2; D: NA; size: NA; J: TRBJ1-5; CDR3: CASKDSGNQPQHF; DNA: TGTGCCAGCAAGGACAGTGGCAATCAGCCCCAGCATTTT
V: TRBV11-3; D: TRBD1; size: NA; J: TRBJ1-1; CDR3: CASSLGQGTNTEAFF; DNA: TGTGCCAGCAGCTTAGGACAGGGAACGAACACTGAAGCTTTCTTT
V: TRBV19; D: NA; size: many; J: TRBJ2-6; CDR3: CASKGPEGISGANVLTF; DNA: TGTGCCAGTAAAGGGCCCGAGGGGATCTCTGGGGCCAACGTCCTGACTTTC
V: TRBV5-4; D: NA; size: NA; J: TRBJ2-7; CDR3: CASSQTDTRTVLSRYEQYF; DNA: TGTGCCAGCAGCCAGACCGACACCCGGACGGTCCTGAGTCGGTACGAGCAGTACTTC
V: TRBV20-1; D: NA; size: NA; J: TRBJ1-5; CDR3: CSARQNNQPQHF; DNA: TGCAGTGCTAGACAGAACAATCAGCCCCAGCATTTT
V: TRBV24-1; D: NA; size: NA; J: TRBJ2-2; CDR3: CATSDPTVATGELFF; DNA: TGTGCCACCAGTGATCCAACGGTAGCCACCGGGGAGCTGTTTTTT
V: TRBV5-8; D: TRBD2; size: NA; J: TRBJ2-3; CDR3: CASSLAGTQYF; DNA: TGTGCCAGCAGCCTAGCGGGTACGCAGTATTTT
V: TRBV24-1; D: TRBD2; size: NA; J: TRBJ2-3; CDR3: CATSDSTLAGGPDTQYF; DNA: TGTGCCACCAGTGATTCGACTCTAGCGGGAGGGCCGGATACGCAGTATTTT
V: TRBV9; D: TRBD1; size: many; J: TRBJ2-3; CDR3: CASSVVTGGDTQYF; DNA: TGTGCCAGCAGCGTAGTGACAGGGGGAGATACGCAGTATTTT
V: TRBV10-1; D: NA; size: once; J: TRBJ1-6; CDR3: CASSKGQASPLHF; DNA: TGCGCCAGCAGTAAGGGGCAGGCTTCACCCCTCCACTTT
V: TRBV3-2; D: NA; size: NA; J: TRBJ2-1; CDR3: CASTSIGQPDEQFF; DNA: TGTGCCAGCACCTCCATAGGACAGCCGGATGAGCAGTTCTTC
V: TRBV20-1; D: TRBD1; size: NA; J: TRBJ1-1; CDR3: CSASNQGAFTEAFF; DNA: TGCAGTGCTAGTAACCAGGGGGCTTTCACTGAAGCTTTCTTT
V: TRBV5-1; D: NA; size: NA; J: TRBJ2-7; CDR3: CASSGGPGINEQYF; DNA: TGCGCCAGCAGCGGGGGACCTGGGATTAACGAGCAGTACTTC
V: TRBV7-3; D: NA; size: few; J: TRBJ1-1; CDR3: CASSSRGTEAFF; DNA: TGTGCCAGCAGCTCCAGGGGTACTGAAGCTTTCTTT
V: TRBV19; D: NA; size: NA; J: TRBJ2-7; CDR3: CASSVGRYYEQCF; DNA: TGTGCCAGTAGTGTGGGACGGTATTACGAGCAGTGCTTC
V: TRBV6-2/TRBV6-3; D: NA; size: NA; J: TRBJ2-2; CDR3: CASSYDGRNTGELFF; DNA: TGTGCCAGCAGTTACGACGGGCGGAACACCGGGGAGCTGTTTTTT
V: TRBV9; D: NA; size: NA; J: TRBJ2-3; CDR3: CASSGGEEGATDTQYF; DNA: TGTGCCAGCAGCGGAGGGGAGGAGGGGGCGACAGATACGCAGTATTTT
V: TRBV7-3; D: TRBD1; size: NA; J: TRBJ1-2; CDR3: CASSLGDSNYGYTF; DNA: TGTGCCAGCAGCTTAGGGGACAGTAACTATGGCTACACCTTC
V: TRBV15; D: NA; size: NA; J: TRBJ2-3; CDR3: CATSSLPAAAPLTQYF; DNA: TGTGCCACCAGCAGCTTACCGGCCGCAGCGCCCCTGACGCAGTATTTT
V: TRBV10-3; D: TRBD1; size: NA; J: TRBJ2-3; CDR3: CAISDPGQGTDTQYF; DNA: TGTGCCATCAGTGACCCCGGACAGGGCACAGATACGCAGTATTTT
V: TRBV5-4; D: TRBD1; size: NA; J: TRBJ1-6; CDR3: CASSQGGTYNSPLHF; DNA: TGTGCCAGCAGCCAAGGGGGCACCTATAATTCACCCCTCCACTTT
V: TRBV2; D: NA; size: NA; J: TRBJ2-7; CDR3: CASSEAQTTLGELNEQYF; DNA: TGTGCCAGCAGTGAAGCCCAAACTACATTAGGGGAATTGAACGAGCAGTACTTC
V: TRBV4-1; D: NA; size: NA; J: TRBJ2-7; CDR3: CASSQAAGYEQYF; DNA: TGCGCCAGCAGCCAAGCAGCAGGGTACGAGCAGTACTTC
V: TRBV12-3/TRBV12-4; D: NA; size: few; J: TRBJ2-7; CDR3: CASSLFAGQAYEQYF; DNA: TGTGCCAGCAGTTTATTTGCGGGACAAGCTTACGAGCAGTACTTC
V: TRBV5-1; D: NA; size: many; J: TRBJ1-1; CDR3: CASSSGAEAFF; DNA: TGCGCCAGCAGCTCCGGGGCTGAAGCTTTCTTT
V: TRBV20-1; D: NA; size: NA; J: TRBJ1-1; CDR3: CSAGTIQNTEALF; DNA: TGCAGTGCCGGGACTATTCAGAACACTGAAGCTCTCTTT
V: TRBV19; D: NA; size: NA; J: TRBJ1-1; CDR3: CASRPTRGTEAFF; DNA: TGTGCCAGTAGACCCACGCGCGGCACTGAAGCTTTCTTT
V: TRBV19; D: NA; size: few; J: TRBJ1-1; CDR3: CASSTRMNTEAFF; DNA: TGTGCCAGTAGTACCAGGATGAACACTGAAGCTTTCTTT
V: TRBV2; D: NA; size: few; J: TRBJ2-7; CDR3: CASSADRVSEQYF; DNA: TGTGCCAGCAGTGCGGACAGAGTGAGCGAGCAGTACTTC
V: TRBV7-9; D: NA; size: NA; J: TRBJ2-7; CDR3: CASSLAGSWQYF; DNA: TGTGCCAGCAGCTTAGCAGGGTCTTGGCAGTACTTC
V: TRBV19; D: TRBD2; size: NA; J: TRBJ2-7; CDR3: CASQETSGQSSYEQYF; DNA: TGTGCCAGTCAGGAGACTAGCGGGCAGAGCTCCTACGAGCAGTACTTC
V: TRBV7-9; D: TRBD1; size: NA; J: TRBJ2-5; CDR3: CASSQRDRVPLCPDQETQYF; DNA: TGTGCCAGCAGCCAGCGGGACAGGGTTCCCTTGTGTCCTGACCAAGAGACCCAGTACTTC
V: TRBV18; D: NA; size: NA; J: TRBJ2-1; CDR3: CASSLEEGRLSNEQFF; DNA: TGTGCCAGCTCGCTGGAGGAGGGCAGGCTGAGCAATGAGCAGTTCTTC
V: TRBV5-8; D: NA; size: NA; J: TRBJ2-1; CDR3: CASSTRYGSYNEQFF; DNA: TGTGCCAGCAGCACGCGGTACGGCTCCTACAATGAGCAGTTCTTC
V: TRBV5-5; D: NA; size: NA; J: TRBJ2-7; CDR3: CASSFTPGQRAYEQYF; DNA: TGTGCCAGCAGCTTCACCCCGGGACAAAGAGCCTACGAGCAGTACTTC
V: TRBV6-5; D: TRBD1; size: many; J: TRBJ1-4; CDR3: CASSPSGVGTGGEKLFF; DNA: TGTGCCAGCAGCCCCTCCGGGGTTGGGACAGGGGGTGAAAAACTGTTTTTT
V: TRBV10-3; D: NA; size: few; J: TRBJ2-7; CDR3: CAIRQGRVAGEQYF; DNA: TGTGCCATCAGACAGGGGCGAGTTGCGGGGGAGCAGTACTTC
V: TRBV2; D: TRBD2; size: NA; J: TRBJ2-1; CDR3: CASRYGTSGLNEQFF; DNA: TGTGCCAGCAGGTATGGGACTAGCGGGTTAAATGAGCAGTTCTTC
V: TRBV9; D: NA; size: NA; J: TRBJ2-5; CDR3: CASSLTRDGETQYF; DNA: TGTGCCAGCAGCTTAACCCGGGACGGGGAGACCCAGTACTTC
V: TRBV28; D: NA; size: NA; J: TRBJ2-7; CDR3: CASRPWQGPYEQYF; DNA: TGTGCCAGCAGGCCGTGGCAGGGGCCCTACGAGCAGTACTTC
V: TRBV29-1; D: NA; size: NA; J: TRBJ2-1; CDR3: CSVEGRIYNEQFF; DNA: TGCAGCGTTGAAGGGCGGATATACAATGAGCAGTTCTTC